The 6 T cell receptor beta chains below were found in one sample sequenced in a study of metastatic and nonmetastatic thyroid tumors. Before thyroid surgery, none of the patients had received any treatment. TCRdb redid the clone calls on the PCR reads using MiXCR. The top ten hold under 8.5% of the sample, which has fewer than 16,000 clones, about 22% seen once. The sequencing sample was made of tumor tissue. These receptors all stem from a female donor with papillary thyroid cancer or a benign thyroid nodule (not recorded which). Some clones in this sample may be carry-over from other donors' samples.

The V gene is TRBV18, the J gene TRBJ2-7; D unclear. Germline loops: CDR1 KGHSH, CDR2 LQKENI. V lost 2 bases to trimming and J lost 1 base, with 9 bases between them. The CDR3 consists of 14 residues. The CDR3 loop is CASSPRDGSYEQYF. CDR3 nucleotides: TGTGCCAGCTCACCAAGAGACGGATCCTACGAGCAGTACTTC.

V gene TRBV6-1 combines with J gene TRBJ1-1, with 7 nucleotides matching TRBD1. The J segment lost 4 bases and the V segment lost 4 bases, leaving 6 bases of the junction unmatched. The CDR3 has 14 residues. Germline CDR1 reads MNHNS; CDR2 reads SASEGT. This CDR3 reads CASSAGGESTEAFF. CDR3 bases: TGTGCCAGCAGTGCAGGGGGAGAAAGCACTGAAGCTTTCTTT.

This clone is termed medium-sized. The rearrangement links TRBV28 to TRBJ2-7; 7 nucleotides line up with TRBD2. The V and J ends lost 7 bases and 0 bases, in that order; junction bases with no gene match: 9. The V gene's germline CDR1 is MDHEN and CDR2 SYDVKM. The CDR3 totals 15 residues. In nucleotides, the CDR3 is TGTGCCAGCAAATGGGGAGCGGGAAGCTCCTACGAGCAGTACTTC. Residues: CASKWGAGSSYEQYF.

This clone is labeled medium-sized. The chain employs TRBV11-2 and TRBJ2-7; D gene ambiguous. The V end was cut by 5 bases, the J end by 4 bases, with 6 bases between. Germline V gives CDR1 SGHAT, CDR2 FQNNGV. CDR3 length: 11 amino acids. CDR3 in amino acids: CASSLQYEQYF. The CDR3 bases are TGTGCCAGCAGCCTCCAGTACGAGCAGTACTTC. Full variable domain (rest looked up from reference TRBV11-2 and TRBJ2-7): EAGVAQSPRYKIIEKRQSVAFWCNPISGHATLYWYQQILGQGPKLLIQFQNNGVVDDSQLPKDRFSAERLKGVDSTLKIQPAKLEDSAVYLCASSLQYEQYFGPGTRLTVT.

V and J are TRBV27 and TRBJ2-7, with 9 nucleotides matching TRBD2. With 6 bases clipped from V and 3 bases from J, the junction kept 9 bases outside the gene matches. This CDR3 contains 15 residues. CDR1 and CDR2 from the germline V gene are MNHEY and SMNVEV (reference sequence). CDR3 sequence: CASRPISGSIYEQYF. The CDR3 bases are TGTGCCAGCAGACCAATTAGCGGGAGTATCTACGAGCAGTACTTC.

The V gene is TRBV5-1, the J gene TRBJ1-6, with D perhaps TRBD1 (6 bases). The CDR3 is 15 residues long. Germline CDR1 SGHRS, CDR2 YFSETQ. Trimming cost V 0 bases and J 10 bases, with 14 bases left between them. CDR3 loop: CASSLGAGAESPLHF. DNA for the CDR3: TGCGCCAGCAGCTTGGGAGCAGGGGCGGAATCACCCCTCCACTTT.